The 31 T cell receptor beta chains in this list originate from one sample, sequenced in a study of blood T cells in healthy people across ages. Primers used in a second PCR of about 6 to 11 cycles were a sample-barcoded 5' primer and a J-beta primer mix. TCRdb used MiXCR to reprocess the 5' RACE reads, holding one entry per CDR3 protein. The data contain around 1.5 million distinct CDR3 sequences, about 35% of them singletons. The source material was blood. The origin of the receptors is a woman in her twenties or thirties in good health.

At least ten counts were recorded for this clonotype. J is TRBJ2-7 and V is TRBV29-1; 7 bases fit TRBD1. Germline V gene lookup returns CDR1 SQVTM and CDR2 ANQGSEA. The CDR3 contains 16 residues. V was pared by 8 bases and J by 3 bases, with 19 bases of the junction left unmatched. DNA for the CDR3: TGCAGCCCTCAAACTCGACAGGGAAGCTTCGGCTACGAGCAGTACTTC. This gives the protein CSPQTRQGSFGYEQYF.

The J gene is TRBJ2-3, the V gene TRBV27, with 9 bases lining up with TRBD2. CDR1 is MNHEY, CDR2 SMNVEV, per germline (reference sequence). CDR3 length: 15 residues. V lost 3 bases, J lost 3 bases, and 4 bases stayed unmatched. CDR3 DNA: TGTGCCAGCAGTTTTTCCACTAGCGGGACAGATACGCAGTATTTT. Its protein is CASSFSTSGTDTQYF.

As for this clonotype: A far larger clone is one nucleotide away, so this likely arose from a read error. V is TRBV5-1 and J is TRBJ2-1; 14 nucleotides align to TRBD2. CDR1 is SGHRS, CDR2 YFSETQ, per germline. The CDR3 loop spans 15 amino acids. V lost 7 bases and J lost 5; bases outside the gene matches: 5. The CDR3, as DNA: TGCGCCAGCTGCCCGGGACTAGCGGGAGACAATGAGCAGTTCTTC. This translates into CASCPGLAGDNEQFF. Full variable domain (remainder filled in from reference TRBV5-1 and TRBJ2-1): KAGVTQTPRYLIKTRGQQVTLSCSPISGHRSVSWYQQTPGQGLQFLFEYFSETQRNKGNFPGRFSGRQFSNSRSEMNVSTLELGDSALYLCASCPGLAGDNEQFFGPGTRLTVL.

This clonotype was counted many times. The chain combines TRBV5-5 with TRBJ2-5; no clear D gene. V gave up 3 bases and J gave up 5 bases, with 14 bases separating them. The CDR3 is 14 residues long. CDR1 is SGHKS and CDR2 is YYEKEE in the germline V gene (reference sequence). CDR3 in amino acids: CASSSTSDDETQYF. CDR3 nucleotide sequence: TGTGCCAGCAGCTCTACTTCGGATGACGAGACCCAGTACTTC.

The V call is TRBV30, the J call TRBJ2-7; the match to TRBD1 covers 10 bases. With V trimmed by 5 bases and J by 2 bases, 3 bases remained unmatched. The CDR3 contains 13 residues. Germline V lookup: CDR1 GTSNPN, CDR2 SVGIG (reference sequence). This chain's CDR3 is CAWDRGLTYEQYF. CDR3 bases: TGTGCCTGGGACAGGGGGCTTACCTACGAGCAGTACTTC.

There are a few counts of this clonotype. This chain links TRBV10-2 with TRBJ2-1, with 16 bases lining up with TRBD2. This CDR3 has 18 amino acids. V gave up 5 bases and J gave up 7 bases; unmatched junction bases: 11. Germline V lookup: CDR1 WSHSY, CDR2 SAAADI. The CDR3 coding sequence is TGCGCCAGCAGTAGGGGACTAGCGGGAGGGCCAGCCTGGAATGAGCAGTTCTTC. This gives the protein CASSRGLAGGPAWNEQFF.

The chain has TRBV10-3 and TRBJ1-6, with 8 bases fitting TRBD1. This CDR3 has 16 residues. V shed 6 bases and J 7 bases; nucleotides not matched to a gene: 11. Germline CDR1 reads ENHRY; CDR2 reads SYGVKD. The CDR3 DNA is TGTGCCATCAGGACCTCCCTGGACAGGGACAATTCACCCCTCCACTTT. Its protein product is CAIRTSLDRDNSPLHF.

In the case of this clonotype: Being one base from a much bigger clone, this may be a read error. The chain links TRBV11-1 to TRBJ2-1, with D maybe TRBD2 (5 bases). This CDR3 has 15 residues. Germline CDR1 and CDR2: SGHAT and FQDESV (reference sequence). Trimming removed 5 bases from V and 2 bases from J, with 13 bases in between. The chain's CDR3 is CASSPGKEAYNEQFF. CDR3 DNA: TGTGCCAGCAGCCCGGGGAAGGAGGCCTACAATGAGCAGTTCTTC.

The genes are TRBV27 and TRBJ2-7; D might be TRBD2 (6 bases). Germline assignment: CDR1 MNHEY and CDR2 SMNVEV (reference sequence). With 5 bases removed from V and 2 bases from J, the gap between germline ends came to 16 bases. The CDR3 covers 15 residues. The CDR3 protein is CASSRWGDGAYEQYF. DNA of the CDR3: TGTGCCAGCAGTCGATGGGGGGACGGAGCCTACGAGCAGTACTTC.

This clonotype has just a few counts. The CDR3 sequence: CASSDRGGSNEQYF. The CDR3, as DNA: TGTGCCAGCAGCGACAGGGGGGGTAGCAACGAGCAGTACTTC. The rearrangement links TRBV2 to TRBJ2-7; 9 bases agree with TRBD1. The germline CDR1 and CDR2 sequences are SNHLY and FYNNEI. With V trimmed by 6 bases and J by 5 bases, 8 bases remained unmatched. The CDR3 sequence is 14 residues long.

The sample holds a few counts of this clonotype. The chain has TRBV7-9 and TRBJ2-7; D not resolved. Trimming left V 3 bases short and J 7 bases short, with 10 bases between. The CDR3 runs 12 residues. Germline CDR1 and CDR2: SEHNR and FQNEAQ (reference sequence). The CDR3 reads CASSFPAMEQYF. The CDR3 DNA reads TGTGCCAGCAGCTTCCCGGCCATGGAGCAGTACTTC. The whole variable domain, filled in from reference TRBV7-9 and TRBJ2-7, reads DTGVSQNPRHKITKRGQNVTFRCDPISEHNRLYWYRQTLGQGPEFLTYFQNEAQLEKSRLLSDRFSAERPKGSFSTLEIQRTEQGDSAMYLCASSFPAMEQYFGPGTRLTVT.

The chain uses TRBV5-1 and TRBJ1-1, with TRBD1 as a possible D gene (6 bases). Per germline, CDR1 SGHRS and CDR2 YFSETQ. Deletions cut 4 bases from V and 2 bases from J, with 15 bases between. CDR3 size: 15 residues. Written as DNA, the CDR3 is TGCGCCAGCAGCGCCCGGACAGCAACAAACACTGAAGCTTTCTTT. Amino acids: CASSARTATNTEAFF.

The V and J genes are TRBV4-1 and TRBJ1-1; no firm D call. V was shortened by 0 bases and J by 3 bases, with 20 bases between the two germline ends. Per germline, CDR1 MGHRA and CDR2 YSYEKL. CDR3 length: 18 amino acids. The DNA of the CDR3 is TGCGCCAGCAGCCAAGATGGGTCCCTCAGCTGGTCCCACACTGAAGCTTTCTTT. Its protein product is CASSQDGSLSWSHTEAFF.

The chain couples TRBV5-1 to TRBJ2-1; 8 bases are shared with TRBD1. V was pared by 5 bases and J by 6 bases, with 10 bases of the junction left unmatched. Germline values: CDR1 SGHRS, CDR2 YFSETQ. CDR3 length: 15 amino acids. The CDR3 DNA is TGCGCCAGCAGGGATCAGGGGGCGCGGGGCAATGAGCAGTTCTTC. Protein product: CASRDQGARGNEQFF.

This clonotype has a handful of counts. CDR3 residues: CASSFLAGGSNEQFF. For the CDR3, the DNA is TGTGCCAGCAGCTTCCTAGCGGGAGGATCCAATGAGCAGTTCTTC. The chain combines TRBV7-9 with TRBJ2-1, with 11 bases identical to TRBD2. CDR3 length: 15 amino acids. Germline lookup yields CDR1 SEHNR and CDR2 FQNEAQ (reference sequence). V dropped 3 bases and J dropped 6; count of bases not matched to a gene: 4.

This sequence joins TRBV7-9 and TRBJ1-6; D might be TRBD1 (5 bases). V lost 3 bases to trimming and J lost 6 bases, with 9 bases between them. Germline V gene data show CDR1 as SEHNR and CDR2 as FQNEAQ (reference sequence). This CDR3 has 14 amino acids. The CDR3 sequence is CASSFGQVNSPLHF. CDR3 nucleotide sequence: TGTGCCAGCAGCTTCGGACAAGTTAATTCACCCCTCCACTTT. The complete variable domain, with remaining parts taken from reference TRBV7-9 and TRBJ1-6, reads DTGVSQNPRHKITKRGQNVTFRCDPISEHNRLYWYRQTLGQGPEFLTYFQNEAQLEKSRLLSDRFSAERPKGSFSTLEIQRTEQGDSAMYLCASSFGQVNSPLHFGNGTRLTVT.

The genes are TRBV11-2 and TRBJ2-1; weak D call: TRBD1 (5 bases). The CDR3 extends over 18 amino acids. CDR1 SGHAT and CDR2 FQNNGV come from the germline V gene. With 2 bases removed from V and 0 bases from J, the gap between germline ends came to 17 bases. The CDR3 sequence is CASSLPQGRATSYNEQFF. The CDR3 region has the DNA TGTGCCAGCAGCTTACCCCAGGGCAGGGCCACCTCCTACAATGAGCAGTTCTTC.

CDR3 in amino acids: CSARRDFKETQYF. The CDR3 DNA reads as TGCAGTGCAAGAAGGGACTTCAAAGAGACCCAGTACTTC. The V call is TRBV20-1, the J call TRBJ2-5; D perhaps matches TRBD2 (6 bases). Trimming took 6 bases from V and 3 from J, leaving 14 bases between them. Germline V gene sequence: CDR1 DFQATT, CDR2 SNEGSKA (reference sequence). This CDR3 region has 13 residues.

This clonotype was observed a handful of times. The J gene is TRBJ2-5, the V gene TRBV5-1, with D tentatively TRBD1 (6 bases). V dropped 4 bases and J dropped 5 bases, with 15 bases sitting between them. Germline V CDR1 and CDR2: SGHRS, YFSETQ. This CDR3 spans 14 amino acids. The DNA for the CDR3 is TGCGCCAGCAGCATAGGGACACCAAGGGAGACCCAGTACTTC. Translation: CASSIGTPRETQYF.

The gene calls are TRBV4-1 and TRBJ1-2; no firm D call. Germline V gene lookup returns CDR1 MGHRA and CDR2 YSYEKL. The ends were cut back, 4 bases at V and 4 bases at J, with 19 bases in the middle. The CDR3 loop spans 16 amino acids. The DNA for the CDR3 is TGCGCCAGCAGCCCAAGTCGCAGGACTGGTGGCTATGGCTACACCTTC. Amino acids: CASSPSRRTGGYGYTF.

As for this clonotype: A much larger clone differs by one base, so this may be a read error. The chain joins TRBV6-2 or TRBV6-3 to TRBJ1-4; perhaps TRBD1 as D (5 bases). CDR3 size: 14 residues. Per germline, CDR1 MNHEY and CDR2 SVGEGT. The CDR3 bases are TGTGCCAGCAGTCAGGGACGGCTTAATGGAAAACTGTTTTTT. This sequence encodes CASSQGRLNGKLFF.

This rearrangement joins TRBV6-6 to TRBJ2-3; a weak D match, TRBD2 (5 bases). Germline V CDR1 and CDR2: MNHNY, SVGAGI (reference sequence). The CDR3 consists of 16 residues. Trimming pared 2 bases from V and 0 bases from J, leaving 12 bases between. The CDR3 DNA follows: TGTGCCAGCAGTTACCTCCGGGGATTTAGCACAGATACGCAGTATTTT. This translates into CASSYLRGFSTDTQYF.

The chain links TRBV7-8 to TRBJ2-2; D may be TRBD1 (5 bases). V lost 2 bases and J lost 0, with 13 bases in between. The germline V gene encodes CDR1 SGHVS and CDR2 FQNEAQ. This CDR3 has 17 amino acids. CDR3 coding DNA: TGTGCCAGCAGCTTACACCCAGGGCCCGCGAACACCGGGGAGCTGTTTTTT. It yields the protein CASSLHPGPANTGELFF.

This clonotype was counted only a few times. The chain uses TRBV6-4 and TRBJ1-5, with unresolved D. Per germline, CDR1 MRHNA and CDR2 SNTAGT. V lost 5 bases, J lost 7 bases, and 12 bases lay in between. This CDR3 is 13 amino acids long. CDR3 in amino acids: CASSSSAGQPQHF. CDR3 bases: TGTGCCAGCAGTTCCTCGGCTGGACAGCCCCAGCATTTT.

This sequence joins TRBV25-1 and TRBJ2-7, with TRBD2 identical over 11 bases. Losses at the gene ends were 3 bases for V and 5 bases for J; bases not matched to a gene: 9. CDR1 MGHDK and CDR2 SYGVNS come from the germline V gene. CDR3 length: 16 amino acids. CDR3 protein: CASSDTSGSGKDEQYF. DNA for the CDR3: TGTGCCAGCAGTGATACTAGCGGGAGCGGTAAGGACGAGCAGTACTTC.

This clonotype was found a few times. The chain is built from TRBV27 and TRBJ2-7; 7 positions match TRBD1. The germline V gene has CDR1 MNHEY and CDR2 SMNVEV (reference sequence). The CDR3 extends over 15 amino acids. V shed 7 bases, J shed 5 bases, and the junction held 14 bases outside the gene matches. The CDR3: CASNPAFDRDHEQYF. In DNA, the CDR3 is TGTGCCAGCAACCCAGCGTTCGACAGGGACCACGAGCAGTACTTC.

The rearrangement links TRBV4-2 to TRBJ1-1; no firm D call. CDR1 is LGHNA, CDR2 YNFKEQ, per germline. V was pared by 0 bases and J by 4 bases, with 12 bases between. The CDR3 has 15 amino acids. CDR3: CASSQDAGEGTEAFF. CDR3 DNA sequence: TGTGCCAGCAGCCAAGATGCCGGGGAGGGCACTGAAGCTTTCTTT.

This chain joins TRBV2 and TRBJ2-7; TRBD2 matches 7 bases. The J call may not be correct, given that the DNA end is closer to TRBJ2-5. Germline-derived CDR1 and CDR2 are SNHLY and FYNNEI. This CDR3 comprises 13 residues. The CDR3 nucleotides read TGTGCCAGCAGCGAACCGGGGGGAGTGACCCAGTACTTC. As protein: CASSEPGGVTQYF.

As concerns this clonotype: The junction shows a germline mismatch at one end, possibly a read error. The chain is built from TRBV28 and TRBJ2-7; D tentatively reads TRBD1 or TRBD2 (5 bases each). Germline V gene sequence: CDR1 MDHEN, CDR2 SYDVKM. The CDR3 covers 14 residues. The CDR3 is CASSFRGPNYGQYF. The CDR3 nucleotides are TGTGCCAGCAGTTTTCGGGGACCAAACTACGGGCAGTACTTC.

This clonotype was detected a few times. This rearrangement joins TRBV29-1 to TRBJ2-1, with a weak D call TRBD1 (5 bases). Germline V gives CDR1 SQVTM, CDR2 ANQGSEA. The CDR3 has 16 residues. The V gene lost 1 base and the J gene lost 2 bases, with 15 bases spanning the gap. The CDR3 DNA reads TGCAGCGTTGAAGGCCTTCCAGACAGTCCCTACAATGAGCAGTTCTTC. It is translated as CSVEGLPDSPYNEQFF.

For the CDR3, the DNA is TGTGCCAGCAGTGAAGCCGGACAGGGTGAAGCTTTCTTT. Translating it yields CASSEAGQGEAFF. The rearrangement uses TRBV6-1 and TRBJ1-1; the match to TRBD1 covers 8 bases. The CDR3 is made up of 13 amino acids. J lost 7 bases, V lost 0 bases, and 1 base had no gene match. Germline V gene data show CDR1 as MNHNS and CDR2 as SASEGT.